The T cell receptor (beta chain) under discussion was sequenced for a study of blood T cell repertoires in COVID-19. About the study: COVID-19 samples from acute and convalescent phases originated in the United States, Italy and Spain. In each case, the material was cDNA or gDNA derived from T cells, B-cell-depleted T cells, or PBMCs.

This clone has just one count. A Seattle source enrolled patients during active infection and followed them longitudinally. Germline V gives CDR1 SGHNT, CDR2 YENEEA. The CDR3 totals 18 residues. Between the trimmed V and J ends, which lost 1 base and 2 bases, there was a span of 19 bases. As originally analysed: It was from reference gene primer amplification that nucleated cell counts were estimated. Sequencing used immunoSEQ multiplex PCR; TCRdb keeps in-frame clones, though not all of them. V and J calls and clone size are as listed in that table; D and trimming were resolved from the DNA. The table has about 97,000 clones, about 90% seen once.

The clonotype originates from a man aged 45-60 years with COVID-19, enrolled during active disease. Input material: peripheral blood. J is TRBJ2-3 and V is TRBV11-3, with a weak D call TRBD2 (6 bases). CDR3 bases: TGTGCCAGCAGCTTAGGGAGCAGCAGGGACTTAGACACAGATACGCAGTATTTT. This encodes CASSLGSSRDLDTDTQYF. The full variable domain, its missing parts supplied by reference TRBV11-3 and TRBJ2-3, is EAGVVQSPRYKIIEKKQPVAFWCNPISGHNTLYWYLQNLGQGPELLIRYENEEAVDDSQLPKDRFSAERLKGVDSTLKIQPAELGDSAVYLCASSLGSSRDLDTDTQYFGPGTRLTVL.